This TCR beta chain was sequenced for a study of T cells after yellow fever vaccination. Unmatched junction bases numbered 14, after V lost 6 bases and J lost 3 bases. This CDR3 contains 16 residues. Germline assignment: CDR1 SGHRS and CDR2 YFSETQ. This clonotype was seen ten or more times. TCRdb reprocessed the 5' RACE reads with MiXCR, giving one entry per CDR3 protein. The data contain about 73,000 distinct CDR3 sequences, 7.7% of them seen just once; the ten biggest clones take up roughly 41%. The receptor was derived from a man in his thirties or forties who received the YFV17D yellow fever vaccine. The sample consisted of CD8+ T cells sorted from PBMCs, taken on the day of the yellow fever booster vaccination. This chain joins TRBV5-1 and TRBJ2-5, with TRBD2 identical over 7 bases. The CDR3 sequence is CASTGRTGGTEETQYF. CDR3 nucleotides: TGCGCCAGCACCGGCCGGACGGGAGGAACAGAAGAGACCCAGTACTTC.